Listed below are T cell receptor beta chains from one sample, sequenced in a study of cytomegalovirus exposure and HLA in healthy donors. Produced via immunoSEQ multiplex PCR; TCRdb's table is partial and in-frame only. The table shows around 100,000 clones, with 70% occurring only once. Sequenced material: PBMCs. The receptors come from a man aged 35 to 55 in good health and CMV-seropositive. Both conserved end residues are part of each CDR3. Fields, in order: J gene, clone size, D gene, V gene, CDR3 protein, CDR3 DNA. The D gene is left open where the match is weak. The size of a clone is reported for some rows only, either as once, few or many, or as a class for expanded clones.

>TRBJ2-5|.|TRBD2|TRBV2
CASSVMLAGEETQYF
TGTGCCAGCAGTGTGATGCTAGCGGGAGAAGAGACCCAGTACTTC
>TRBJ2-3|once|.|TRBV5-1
CASSWLGTDTQYF
TGCGCCAGCAGCTGGCTAGGAACAGATACGCAGTATTTT
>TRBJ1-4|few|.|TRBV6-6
CASRATTNEKLFF
TGTGCCAGCCGCGCAACAACTAATGAAAAACTGTTTTTT
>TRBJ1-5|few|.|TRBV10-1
CASSGGQNQPQHF
TGCGCCAGCAGTGGGGGCCAGAATCAGCCCCAGCATTTT
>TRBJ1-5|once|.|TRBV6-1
CASSENRYQTGEPQHF
TGTGCCAGCAGTGAGAACAGGTACCAAACCGGTGAGCCCCAGCATTTT
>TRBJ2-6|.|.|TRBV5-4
CASRQSSGANVLTF
TGTGCCAGCCGCCAGTCTTCTGGGGCCAACGTCCTGACTTTC
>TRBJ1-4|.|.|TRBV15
CATSRMQAGEKLFF
TGTGCCACCAGCAGAATGCAGGCGGGTGAAAAACTGTTTTTT
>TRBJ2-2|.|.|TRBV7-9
CASSLQGILIGELFF
TGTGCCAGCAGCTTGCAGGGGATATTAATCGGGGAGCTGTTTTTT
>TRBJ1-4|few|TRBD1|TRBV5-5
CASSLPDRRNEKLFF
TGTGCCAGCAGCTTACCGGACAGGAGGAATGAAAAACTGTTTTTT
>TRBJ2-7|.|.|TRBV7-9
CASSSTRVQELYEQYF
TGTGCCAGCAGCTCCACCCGGGTACAGGAACTTTACGAGCAGTACTTC
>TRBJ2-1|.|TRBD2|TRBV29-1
CSVEGPSGKGEQFF
TGCAGCGTTGAAGGTCCTAGCGGGAAGGGTGAGCAGTTCTTC
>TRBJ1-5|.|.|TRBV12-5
CASGLGDTPYSNQPQHF
TGTGCTAGTGGTTTGGGGGACACCCCATATAGCAATCAGCCCCAGCATTTT
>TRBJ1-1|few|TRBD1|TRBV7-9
CASSPKGKGADTEAFF
TGTGCCAGCAGCCCAAAGGGGAAGGGGGCCGACACTGAAGCTTTCTTT
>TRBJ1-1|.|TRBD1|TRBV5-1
CASGQDNTEAFF
TGCGCCAGCGGACAGGATAACACTGAAGCTTTCTTT
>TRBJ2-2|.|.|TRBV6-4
CASSDTDRTGELFF
TGTGCCAGCAGTGACACAGACAGGACCGGGGAGCTGTTTTTT
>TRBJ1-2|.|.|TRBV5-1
CASRDSYRGGYGYTF
TGCGCCAGCCGAGATTCTTATAGGGGAGGCTATGGCTACACCTTC